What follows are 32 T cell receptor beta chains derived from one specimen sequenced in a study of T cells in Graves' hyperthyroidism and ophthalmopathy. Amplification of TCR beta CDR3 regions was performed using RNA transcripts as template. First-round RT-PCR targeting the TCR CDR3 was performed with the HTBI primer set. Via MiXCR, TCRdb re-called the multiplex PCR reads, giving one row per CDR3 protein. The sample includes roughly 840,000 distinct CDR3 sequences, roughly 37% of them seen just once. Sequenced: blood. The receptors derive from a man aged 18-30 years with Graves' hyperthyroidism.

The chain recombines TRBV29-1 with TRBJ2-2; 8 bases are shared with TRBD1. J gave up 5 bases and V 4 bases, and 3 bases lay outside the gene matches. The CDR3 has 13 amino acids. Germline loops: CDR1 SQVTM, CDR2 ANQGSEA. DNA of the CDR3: TGCAGCGTTGGGACAGGGCAAACCGGGGAGCTGTTTTTT. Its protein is CSVGTGQTGELFF.

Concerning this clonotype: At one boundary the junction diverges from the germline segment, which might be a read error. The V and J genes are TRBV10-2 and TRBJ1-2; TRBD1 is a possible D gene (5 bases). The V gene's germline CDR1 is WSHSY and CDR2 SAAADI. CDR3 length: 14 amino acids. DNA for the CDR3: TGTGCCAGCAGTGAAGTAGGCAGGGTTGGGGGCTACACCTTC. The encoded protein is CASSEVGRVGGYTF.

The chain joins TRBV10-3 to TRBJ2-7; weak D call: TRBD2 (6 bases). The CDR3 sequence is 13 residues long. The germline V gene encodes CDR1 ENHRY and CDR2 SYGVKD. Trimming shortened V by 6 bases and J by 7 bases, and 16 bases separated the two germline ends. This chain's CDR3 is CAISVRDVGEQYF. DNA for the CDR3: TGTGCCATCAGCGTGCGGGACGTGGGTGAGCAGTACTTC.

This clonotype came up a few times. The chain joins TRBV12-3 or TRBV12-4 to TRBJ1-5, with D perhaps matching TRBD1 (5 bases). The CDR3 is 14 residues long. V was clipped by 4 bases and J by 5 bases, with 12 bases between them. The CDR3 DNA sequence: TGTGCCAGCAGTTGGACGGTGGGACATCAGCCCCAGCATTTT. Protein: CASSWTVGHQPQHF.

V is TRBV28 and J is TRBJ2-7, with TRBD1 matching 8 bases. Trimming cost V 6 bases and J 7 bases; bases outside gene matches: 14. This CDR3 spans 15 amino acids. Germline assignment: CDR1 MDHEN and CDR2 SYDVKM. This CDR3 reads CASRSYWQGAGEQYF. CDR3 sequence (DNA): TGTGCCAGCAGATCCTACTGGCAGGGGGCGGGGGAGCAGTACTTC.

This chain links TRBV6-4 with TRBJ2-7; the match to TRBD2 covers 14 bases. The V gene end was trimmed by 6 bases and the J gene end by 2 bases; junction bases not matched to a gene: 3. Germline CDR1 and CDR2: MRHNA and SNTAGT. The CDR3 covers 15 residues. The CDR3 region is CASSWTSGRTYEQYF. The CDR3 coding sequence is TGTGCCAGCAGCTGGACTAGCGGGAGGACCTACGAGCAGTACTTC.

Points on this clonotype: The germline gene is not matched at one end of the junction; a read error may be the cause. As DNA, the CDR3 is TGTGCCAGCAGCTTAATAGCGGGAGTCACCGAGGAGCTGTTTTTT. Its protein product is CASSLIAGVTEELFF. The V gene is TRBV7-3, the J gene TRBJ2-2, with 9 bases aligning to TRBD2. The CDR3 is 15 residues long. Germline loops: CDR1 SGHTA, CDR2 FQGTGA.

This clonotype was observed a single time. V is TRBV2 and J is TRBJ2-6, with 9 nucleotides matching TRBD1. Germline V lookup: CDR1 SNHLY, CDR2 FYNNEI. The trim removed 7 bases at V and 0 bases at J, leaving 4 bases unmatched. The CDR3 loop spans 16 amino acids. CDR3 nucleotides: TGTGCCAGCAAGTCGACAGGGGGCTCTGGGGCCAACGTCCTGACTTTC. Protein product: CASKSTGGSGANVLTF.

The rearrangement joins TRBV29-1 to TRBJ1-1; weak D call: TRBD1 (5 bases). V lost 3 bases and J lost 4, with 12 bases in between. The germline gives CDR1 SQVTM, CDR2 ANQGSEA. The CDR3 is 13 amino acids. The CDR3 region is CSVEIGGSTEAFF. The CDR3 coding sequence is TGCAGCGTTGAGATTGGGGGGAGCACTGAAGCTTTCTTT. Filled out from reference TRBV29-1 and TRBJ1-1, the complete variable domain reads SAVISQKPSRDICQRGTSLTIQCQVDSQVTMMFWYRQQPGQSLTLIATANQGSEATYESGFVIDKFPISRPNLTFSTLTVSNMSPEDSSIYLCSVEIGGSTEAFFGQGTRLTVV.

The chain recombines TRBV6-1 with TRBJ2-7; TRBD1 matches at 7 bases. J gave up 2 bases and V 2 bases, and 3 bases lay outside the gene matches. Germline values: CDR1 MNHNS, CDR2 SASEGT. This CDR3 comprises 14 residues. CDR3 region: CASSERDSAYEQYF. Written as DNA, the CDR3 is TGTGCCAGCAGTGAAAGGGACAGTGCCTACGAGCAGTACTTC.

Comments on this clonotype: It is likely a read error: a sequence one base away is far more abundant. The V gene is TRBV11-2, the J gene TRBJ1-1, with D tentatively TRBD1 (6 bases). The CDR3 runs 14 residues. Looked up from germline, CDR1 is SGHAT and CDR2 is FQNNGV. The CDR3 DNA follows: TGTGCCAGCAGCTTAGGACAGGTGAACACTGAAACTTTCTTT. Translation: CASSLGQVNTETFF.

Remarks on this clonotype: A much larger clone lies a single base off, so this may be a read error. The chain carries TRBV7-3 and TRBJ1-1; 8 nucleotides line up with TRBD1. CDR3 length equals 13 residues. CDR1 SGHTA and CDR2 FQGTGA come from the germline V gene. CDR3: CGSSLQPGQVAFF. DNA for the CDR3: TGTGGCAGCAGCCTCCAACCGGGACAGGTAGCTTTCTTT.

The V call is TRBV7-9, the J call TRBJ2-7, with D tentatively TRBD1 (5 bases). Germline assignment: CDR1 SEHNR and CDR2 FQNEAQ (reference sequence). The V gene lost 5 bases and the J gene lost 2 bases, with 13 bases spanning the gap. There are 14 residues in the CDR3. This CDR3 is CASSLDSFTYEQYF. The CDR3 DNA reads TGTGCCAGCAGCCTTGACAGCTTCACCTACGAGCAGTACTTC.

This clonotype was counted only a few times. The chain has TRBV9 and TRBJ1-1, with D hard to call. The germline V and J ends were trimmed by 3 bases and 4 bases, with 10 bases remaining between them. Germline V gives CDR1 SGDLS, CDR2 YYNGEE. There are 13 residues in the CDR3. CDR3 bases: TGTGCCAGCAGCGCGAGGACCAGCACTGAAGCTTTCTTT. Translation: CASSARTSTEAFF.

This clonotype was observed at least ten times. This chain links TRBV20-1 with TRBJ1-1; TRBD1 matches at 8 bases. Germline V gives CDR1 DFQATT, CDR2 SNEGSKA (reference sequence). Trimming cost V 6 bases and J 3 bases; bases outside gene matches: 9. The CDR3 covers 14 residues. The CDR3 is CSALQGARDTEAFF. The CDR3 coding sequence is TGCAGTGCACTTCAGGGGGCGCGGGACACTGAAGCTTTCTTT.

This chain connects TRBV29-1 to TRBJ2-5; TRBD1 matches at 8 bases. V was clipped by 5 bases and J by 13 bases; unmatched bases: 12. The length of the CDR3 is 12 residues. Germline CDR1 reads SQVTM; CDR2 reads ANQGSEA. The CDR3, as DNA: TGCAGCGTTCGAACAGGGGGTGAAAAACTGTACTTC. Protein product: CSVRTGGEKLYF.

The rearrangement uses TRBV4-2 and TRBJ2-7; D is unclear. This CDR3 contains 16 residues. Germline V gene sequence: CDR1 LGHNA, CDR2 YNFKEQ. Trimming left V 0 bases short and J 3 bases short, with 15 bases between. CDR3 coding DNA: TGTGCCAGCAGCCAAGATATGGGCACTTATGACTACGAGCAGTACTTC. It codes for CASSQDMGTYDYEQYF.

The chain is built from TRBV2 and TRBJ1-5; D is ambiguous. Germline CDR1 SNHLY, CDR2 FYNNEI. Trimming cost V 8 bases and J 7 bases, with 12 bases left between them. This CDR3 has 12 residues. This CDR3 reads CASEREGQPQHF. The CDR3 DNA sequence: TGTGCCAGCGAAAGGGAAGGGCAGCCCCAGCATTTT.

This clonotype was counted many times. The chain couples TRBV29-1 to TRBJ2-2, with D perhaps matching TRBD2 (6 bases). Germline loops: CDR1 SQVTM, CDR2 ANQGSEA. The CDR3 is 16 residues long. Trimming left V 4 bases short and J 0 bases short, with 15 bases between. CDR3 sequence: CSVAVAAPTNTGELFF. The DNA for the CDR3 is TGCAGCGTTGCCGTAGCGGCTCCAACGAACACCGGGGAGCTGTTTTTT.

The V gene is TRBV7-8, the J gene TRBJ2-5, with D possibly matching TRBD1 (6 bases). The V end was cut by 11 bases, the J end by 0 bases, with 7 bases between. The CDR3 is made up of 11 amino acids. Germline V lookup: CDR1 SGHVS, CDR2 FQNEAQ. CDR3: CADRNQETQYF. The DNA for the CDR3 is TGTGCCGACAGGAACCAAGAGACCCAGTACTTC.

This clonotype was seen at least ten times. The chain's CDR3 is CASSVYVGELFF. The CDR3 bases are TGTGCCAGCAGCGTATATGTCGGGGAGCTGTTTTTT. V and J are TRBV7-2 and TRBJ2-2; D gene uncertain. This CDR3 is built from 12 residues. With 5 bases removed from V and 7 bases from J, the gap between germline ends came to 8 bases. The germline gives CDR1 SGHTA, CDR2 FQGNSA. Drawing the rest from reference TRBV7-2 and TRBJ2-2, the complete variable domain is GAGVSQSPSNKVTEKGKDVELRCDPISGHTALYWYRQSLGQGLEFLIYFQGNSAPDKSGLPSDRFSAERTGGSVSTLTIQRTQQEDSAVYLCASSVYVGELFFGEGSRLTVL.

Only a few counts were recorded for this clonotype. The CDR3 loop is CASSSSNRGREQYF. CDR3 nucleotide sequence: TGTGCCAGCAGCTCCTCGAATAGGGGGCGGGAGCAGTACTTC. This chain links TRBV7-9 with TRBJ2-7; 7 positions agree with TRBD1. CDR1 is SEHNR, CDR2 FQNEAQ, per germline (reference sequence). The CDR3 covers 14 residues. V dropped 4 bases and J dropped 7; count of bases not matched to a gene: 10. The whole variable domain, remainder taken from reference TRBV7-9 and TRBJ2-7, is DTGVSQNPRHKITKRGQNVTFRCDPISEHNRLYWYRQTLGQGPEFLTYFQNEAQLEKSRLLSDRFSAERPKGSFSTLEIQRTEQGDSAMYLCASSSSNRGREQYFGPGTRLTVT.

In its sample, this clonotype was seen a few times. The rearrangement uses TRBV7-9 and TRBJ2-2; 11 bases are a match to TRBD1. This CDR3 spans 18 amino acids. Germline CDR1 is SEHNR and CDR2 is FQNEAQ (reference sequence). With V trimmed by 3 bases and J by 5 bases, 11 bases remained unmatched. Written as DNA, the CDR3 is TGTGCCAGCAGCTTCGCGGCCTGGGACAGGGGGTGTACCGGGGAGCTGTTTTTT. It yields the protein CASSFAAWDRGCTGELFF. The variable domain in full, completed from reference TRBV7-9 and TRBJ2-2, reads DTGVSQNPRHKITKRGQNVTFRCDPISEHNRLYWYRQTLGQGPEFLTYFQNEAQLEKSRLLSDRFSAERPKGSFSTLEIQRTEQGDSAMYLCASSFAAWDRGCTGELFFGEGSRLTVL.

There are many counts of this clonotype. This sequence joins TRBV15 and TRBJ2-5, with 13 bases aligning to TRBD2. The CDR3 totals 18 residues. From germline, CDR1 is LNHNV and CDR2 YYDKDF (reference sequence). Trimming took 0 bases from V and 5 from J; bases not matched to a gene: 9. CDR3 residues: CATSRDYPGLAGLETQYF. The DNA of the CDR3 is TGTGCCACCAGCAGAGACTACCCGGGACTAGCGGGATTGGAGACCCAGTACTTC.

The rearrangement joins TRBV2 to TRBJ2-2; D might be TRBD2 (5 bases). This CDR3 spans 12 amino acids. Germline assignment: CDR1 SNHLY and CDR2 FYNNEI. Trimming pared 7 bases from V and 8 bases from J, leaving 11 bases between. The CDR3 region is CASTLGEGELFF. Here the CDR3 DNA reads TGTGCCAGCACCCTCGGGGAGGGGGAGCTGTTTTTT.

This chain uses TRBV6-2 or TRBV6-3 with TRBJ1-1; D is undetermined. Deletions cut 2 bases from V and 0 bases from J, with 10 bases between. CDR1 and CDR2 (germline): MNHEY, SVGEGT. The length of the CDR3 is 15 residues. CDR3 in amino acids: CASSYLGIMNTEAFF. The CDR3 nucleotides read TGTGCCAGCAGTTACCTAGGGATCATGAACACTGAAGCTTTCTTT.

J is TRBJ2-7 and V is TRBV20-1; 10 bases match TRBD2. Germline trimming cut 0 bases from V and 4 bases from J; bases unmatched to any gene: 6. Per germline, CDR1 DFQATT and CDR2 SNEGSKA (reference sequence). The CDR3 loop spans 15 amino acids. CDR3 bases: TGCAGTGCTAGAGATGGGACTAGCGTTGGATACGAGCAGTACTTC. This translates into CSARDGTSVGYEQYF.

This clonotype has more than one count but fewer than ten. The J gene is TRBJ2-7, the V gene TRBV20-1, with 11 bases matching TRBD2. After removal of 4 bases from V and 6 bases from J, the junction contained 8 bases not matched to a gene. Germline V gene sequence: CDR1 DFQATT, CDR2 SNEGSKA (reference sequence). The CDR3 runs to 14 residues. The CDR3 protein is CSATIAGGLSEQYF. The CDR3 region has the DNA TGCAGTGCTACCATAGCGGGGGGGCTTAGCGAGCAGTACTTC.

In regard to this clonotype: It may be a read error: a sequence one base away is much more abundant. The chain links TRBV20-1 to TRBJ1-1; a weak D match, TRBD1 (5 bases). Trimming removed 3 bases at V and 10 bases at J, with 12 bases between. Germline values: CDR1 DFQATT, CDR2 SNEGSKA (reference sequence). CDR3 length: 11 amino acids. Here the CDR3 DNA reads TGCAGTGCTAGTCCCCTTCAGGGAGCTTTCTTT. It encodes CSASPLQGAFF.

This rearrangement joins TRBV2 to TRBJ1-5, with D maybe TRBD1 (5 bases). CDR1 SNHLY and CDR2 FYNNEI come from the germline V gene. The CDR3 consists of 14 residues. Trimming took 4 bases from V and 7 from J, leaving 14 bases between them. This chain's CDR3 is CASSGSKGVQPQHF. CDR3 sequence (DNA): TGTGCCAGCAGTGGAAGTAAAGGGGTCCAGCCCCAGCATTTT.

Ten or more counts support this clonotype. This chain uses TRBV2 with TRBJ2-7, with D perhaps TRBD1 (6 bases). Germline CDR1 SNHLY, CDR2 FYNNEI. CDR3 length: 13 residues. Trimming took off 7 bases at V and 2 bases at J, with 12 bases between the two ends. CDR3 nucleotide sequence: TGTGCCAGCACAGGGGACGTTACCTACGAGCAGTACTTC. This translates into CASTGDVTYEQYF.

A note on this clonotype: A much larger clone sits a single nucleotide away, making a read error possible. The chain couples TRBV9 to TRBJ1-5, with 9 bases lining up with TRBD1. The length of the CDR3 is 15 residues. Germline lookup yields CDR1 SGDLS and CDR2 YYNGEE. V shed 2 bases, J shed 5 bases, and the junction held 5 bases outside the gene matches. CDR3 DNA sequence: TGTGCCAGCAGCGTCGGGACAGGGAACGATCAGCCCCAGCATTTT. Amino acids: CASSVGTGNDQPQHF.